Below, one T cell receptor beta chain is given with its context. Its antigen is unknown. Germline V gene data show CDR1 as SGHAT and CDR2 as FQDESV (reference sequence). There are 15 residues in the CDR3. Trimming stripped 0 bases from V and 8 bases from J, with 15 bases between. This specimen belongs to a study of T cell responses to AZD1222 COVID-19 vaccine. This table comes from immunoSEQ multiplex PCR, and its TCRdb copy is limited to in-frame clones, with some not included. The sample records some 170,000 clones, 90% to 95% being singletons. Whole-study results and caveats: White British people made up most donors, females outnumbered males, and clonal diversity was possibly underestimated. Once two AZD1222 doses were given, Spike-specific TCR breadth and depth went up. Repertoires were obtained only post-peak T cell response. Nearly half of spike-specific TCRs reportedly target variant regions that are unmutated in the B.1.351 and B.1.1.7 variants.

The sequence derives from an adult in good health. The chain joins TRBV11-1 to TRBJ2-3; D may correspond to TRBD1 or TRBD2 (6 bases each). Sequenced material: peripheral blood, taken on day 0 of AZD1222 vaccination. CDR3 DNA: TGTGCCAGCAGCTTAGCCCAGGCCGAGGGGGGTACGCAGTATTTT. Its protein product is CASSLAQAEGGTQYF.